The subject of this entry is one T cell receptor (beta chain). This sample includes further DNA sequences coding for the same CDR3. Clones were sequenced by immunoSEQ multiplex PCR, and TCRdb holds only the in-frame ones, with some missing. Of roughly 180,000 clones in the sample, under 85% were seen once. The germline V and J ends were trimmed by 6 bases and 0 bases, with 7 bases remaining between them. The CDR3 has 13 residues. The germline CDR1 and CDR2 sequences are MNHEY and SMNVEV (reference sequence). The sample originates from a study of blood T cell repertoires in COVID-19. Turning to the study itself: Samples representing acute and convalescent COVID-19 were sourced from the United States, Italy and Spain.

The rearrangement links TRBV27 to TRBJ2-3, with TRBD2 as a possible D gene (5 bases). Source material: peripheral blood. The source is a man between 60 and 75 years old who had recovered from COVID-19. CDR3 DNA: TGTGCCAGCAGACGGGGAAGCACAGATACGCAGTATTTT. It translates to CASRRGSTDTQYF.